Shown below are 32 T cell receptor beta chains from a single sample sequenced in a study of cytomegalovirus exposure and HLA in healthy donors. The PCR made use of 60 Vbeta and 13 Jbeta primers. Only in-frame clones appear in the TCRdb table, and some are missing; sequencing was by immunoSEQ multiplex PCR. The sample's table shows 80,000 to 100,000 clones. The sample comprised PBMCs. These receptors were taken from a man aged 45 to 65 in good health and CMV-seropositive.

The chain is built from TRBV30 and TRBJ2-7; the D gene is possibly TRBD2 (6 bases). Germline lookup yields CDR1 GTSNPN and CDR2 SVGIG (reference sequence). The CDR3 sequence is 13 residues long. The V and J ends lost 8 bases and 2 bases respectively, with 16 bases between them. In nucleotides, the CDR3 is TGTGCCGGGTCCGGGACGGGGGCCTACGAGCAGTACTTC. Translation gives CAGSGTGAYEQYF.

The chain uses TRBV18 and TRBJ1-2, with no clear D. Germline V gives CDR1 KGHSH, CDR2 LQKENI. This CDR3 has 16 amino acids. Trimming shortened V by 2 bases and J by 0 bases, and 13 bases separated the two germline ends. CDR3 in amino acids: CASSPWVQDSNYGYTF. The CDR3 nucleotides read TGTGCCAGCTCACCATGGGTGCAGGACTCTAACTATGGCTACACCTTC.

The chain carries TRBV6-1 and TRBJ2-1; D may be TRBD2 (5 bases). With 4 bases removed from V and 5 bases from J, the gap between germline ends came to 18 bases. Germline CDR1 and CDR2: MNHNS and SASEGT. This CDR3 has 16 amino acids. CDR3 loop: CASSVGSHVGHNEQFF. Written as DNA, the CDR3 is TGTGCCAGCAGTGTTGGGAGCCACGTTGGGCACAATGAGCAGTTCTTC.

This sequence joins TRBV5-6 and TRBJ2-5; D call uncertain. The CDR3 has 14 amino acids. Deletions cut 4 bases from V and 5 bases from J, with 15 bases between. Germline V gives CDR1 SGHDT, CDR2 YYEEEE. This CDR3 is CASSPKSSAETQYF. CDR3 nucleotides: TGTGCCAGCAGCCCAAAGTCCAGCGCGGAGACCCAGTACTTC.

The V call is TRBV29-1, the J call TRBJ2-3; TRBD2 matches at 9 bases. This CDR3 is 18 amino acids long. Germline loops: CDR1 SQVTM, CDR2 ANQGSEA. V lost 1 base and J lost 3; bases outside the gene matches: 14. The CDR3 spells CSVEVHGASGIYTDTQYF. The CDR3 region has the DNA TGCAGCGTTGAAGTTCATGGGGCTAGCGGGATTTATACAGATACGCAGTATTTT.

V is TRBV19 and J is TRBJ2-7; TRBD2 matches 11 bases. The V segment lost 3 bases and the J segment 4 bases; nucleotides outside the gene matches: 8. The CDR3 is 16 residues long. Germline V gene data show CDR1 as LNHDA and CDR2 as SQIVND (reference sequence). The CDR3 coding sequence is TGTGCCAGTAGTATTCGCCTAGCGGGAGGAATATACGAGCAGTACTTC. It translates to CASSIRLAGGIYEQYF.

V and J are TRBV7-9 and TRBJ2-1; the D gene is possibly TRBD2 (5 bases). V lost 8 bases, J lost 10 bases, and 15 bases lay in between. Germline V gives CDR1 SEHNR, CDR2 FQNEAQ (reference sequence). This CDR3 is 12 amino acids long. In DNA form, the CDR3 reads TGTGCCAGCTCATGGACTTCATTGGAGCAGTTCTTC. The encoded protein is CASSWTSLEQFF. The full variable domain, rest sourced from reference TRBV7-9 and TRBJ2-1, is DTGVSQNPRHKITKRGQNVTFRCDPISEHNRLYWYRQTLGQGPEFLTYFQNEAQLEKSRLLSDRFSAERPKGSFSTLEIQRTEQGDSAMYLCASSWTSLEQFFGPGTRLTVL.

The chain is built from TRBV9 and TRBJ2-1, with TRBD2 matching over 7 bases. The CDR3 spans 17 residues. Germline CDR1 and CDR2: SGDLS and YYNGEE. J lost 0 bases, V lost 0 bases, and 6 bases had no gene match. This CDR3 is CASSVEGSGSSYNEQFF. CDR3 coding DNA: TGTGCCAGCAGCGTAGAGGGTAGCGGGTCCTCCTACAATGAGCAGTTCTTC.

The rearrangement uses TRBV2 and TRBJ1-5, with a weak D call TRBD1 (6 bases). CDR3 length: 15 residues. Germline V gene data show CDR1 as SNHLY and CDR2 as FYNNEI. V was cut by 4 bases and J by 5 bases, with 15 bases left in between. CDR3 sequence reads: CASSGDKLKDQPQHF. The DNA for the CDR3 is TGTGCCAGCAGTGGGGACAAGCTCAAAGATCAGCCCCAGCATTTT.

This chain connects TRBV30 to TRBJ2-3; 8 bases are a match to TRBD1. Germline lookup yields CDR1 GTSNPN and CDR2 SVGIG (reference sequence). After removal of 5 bases from V and 1 base from J, the junction contained 5 bases not matched to a gene. The CDR3 contains 14 residues. The CDR3 nucleotides read TGTGCCTGGGCCCAGGGGGCTGGCACAGATACGCAGTATTTT. It encodes CAWAQGAGTDTQYF.

The chain uses TRBV7-2 and TRBJ2-5; D remains ambiguous. Germline V gene data show CDR1 as SGHTA and CDR2 as FQGNSA. V was shortened by 5 bases and J by 5 bases, with 6 bases between the two germline ends. The CDR3 sequence is 11 residues long. The CDR3 DNA follows: TGTGCCAGCAGCGCCGGGGAGACCCAGTACTTC. Translating gives CASSAGETQYF. The full variable domain, rest sourced from reference TRBV7-2 and TRBJ2-5, is GAGVSQSPSNKVTEKGKDVELRCDPISGHTALYWYRQSLGQGLEFLIYFQGNSAPDKSGLPSDRFSAERTGGSVSTLTIQRTQQEDSAVYLCASSAGETQYFGPGTRLLVL.

The chain combines TRBV6-5 with TRBJ1-2; 8 bases match TRBD1. Germline loops: CDR1 MNHEY, CDR2 SVGAGI. This CDR3 is built from 15 residues. J was trimmed by 4 bases and V by 6 bases; bases with no gene match: 10. The CDR3 DNA reads as TGTGCCAGCAGAGAGTGGACAGGGTTCGGCTATGGCTACACCTTC. Translation: CASREWTGFGYGYTF.

The CDR3 sequence is CASSLSPRTGEQYV. DNA for the CDR3: TGCGCCAGCAGCTTGTCACCCAGGACGGGAGAGCAGTACGTC. This chain links TRBV5-1 with TRBJ2-7; D may be TRBD2 (5 bases). Germline assignment: CDR1 SGHRS and CDR2 YFSETQ. The CDR3 consists of 14 residues. The V and J ends lost 1 base and 7 bases respectively, with 15 bases between them.

V and J are TRBV7-9 and TRBJ1-5; D is uncertain. The germline gives CDR1 SEHNR, CDR2 FQNEAQ (reference sequence). Trimming shortened V by 3 bases and J by 1 base, and 4 bases separated the two germline ends. The CDR3 is 13 amino acids. CDR3 sequence: CASSFGSNQPQHF. Written as DNA, the CDR3 is TGTGCCAGCAGCTTCGGGAGCAATCAGCCCCAGCATTTT.

This chain joins TRBV5-1 and TRBJ1-1, with a weak D call TRBD1 (5 bases). This CDR3 has 13 residues. Germline V lookup: CDR1 SGHRS, CDR2 YFSETQ. The V end was cut by 8 bases, the J end by 2 bases, with 13 bases between. CDR3 in amino acids: CAREGGTNTEAFF. CDR3 sequence (DNA): TGCGCCAGAGAAGGAGGGACTAACACTGAAGCTTTCTTT.

The gene calls are TRBV5-6 and TRBJ1-4, with 7 bases identical to TRBD1. V lost 4 bases, J lost 8 bases, and 8 bases stayed unmatched. The CDR3 contains 14 residues. Looked up from germline, CDR1 is SGHDT and CDR2 is YYEEEE. CDR3 sequence: CASSRRGPWEKLFF. The CDR3 bases are TGTGCCAGCAGCCGAAGGGGGCCTTGGGAAAAACTGTTTTTT.

V and J are TRBV6-6 and TRBJ2-2; 10 bases agree with TRBD1. In germline, CDR1 is MNHNY, CDR2 SVGAGI (reference sequence). The V gene end was trimmed by 5 bases and the J gene end by 6 bases; junction bases not matched to a gene: 6. The CDR3 runs 15 residues. The DNA of the CDR3 is TGTGCCAGCAGTCGGGACAGGGGAGTATCCGGGGAGCTGTTTTTT. It translates to CASSRDRGVSGELFF.

This chain joins TRBV19 and TRBJ1-2; 8 positions match TRBD1. Per germline, CDR1 LNHDA and CDR2 SQIVND (reference sequence). The CDR3 is made up of 15 amino acids. Trimming at V came to 7 bases and at J to 2 bases, leaving 9 bases not matched to a gene. Here the CDR3 DNA reads TGTGCCAGTACTGCACCGGGACAGGCAAACTATGGCTACACCTTC. It specifies CASTAPGQANYGYTF.

The V call is TRBV28, the J call TRBJ1-5; a possible D gene is TRBD1 (6 bases). Trimming left V 7 bases short and J 2 bases short, with 18 bases between. Germline V gives CDR1 MDHEN, CDR2 SYDVKM. The CDR3 loop spans 16 amino acids. The CDR3 loop reads CASMGAGGSGNQPQHF. The DNA for the CDR3 is TGTGCCAGCATGGGGGCGGGAGGGAGCGGCAATCAGCCCCAGCATTTT.

The chain employs TRBV7-6 and TRBJ1-3; D gene uncertain. CDR1 is SGHVS, CDR2 FNYEAQ, per germline. This CDR3 is built from 15 residues. V was trimmed by 3 bases and J by 2 bases, leaving 11 bases between them. The CDR3 DNA is TGTGCCAGCAGCTTTACCGACATACCTGGAAACACCATATATTTT. Protein sequence: CASSFTDIPGNTIYF.

The chain employs TRBV9 and TRBJ1-5; D not certain. CDR3 length equals 15 residues. Germline CDR1 SGDLS, CDR2 YYNGEE. V lost 1 base and J lost 3, with 11 bases in between. The CDR3 DNA reads TGTGCCAGCAGCGTATCATCGGGAAACAATCAGCCCCAGCATTTT. Protein sequence: CASSVSSGNNQPQHF. The full variable domain, completed using reference TRBV9 and TRBJ1-5, is DSGVTQTPKHLITATGQRVTLRCSPRSGDLSVYWYQQSLDQGLQFLIQYYNGEERAKGNILERFSAQQFPDLHSELNLSSLELGDSALYFCASSVSSGNNQPQHFGDGTRLSIL.

This chain links TRBV30 with TRBJ2-7; TRBD2 matches at 7 bases. The CDR3 length is 14 residues. Trimming removed 4 bases from V and 0 bases from J; junction bases left unmatched: 6. CDR1 and CDR2 from the germline V gene are GTSNPN and SVGIG (reference sequence). CDR3 residues: CAWNIGTTSYEQYF. The CDR3 DNA reads as TGTGCCTGGAATATTGGGACTACCTCCTACGAGCAGTACTTC.

This chain links TRBV7-2 with TRBJ2-5; no firm D call. Looked up from germline, CDR1 is SGHTA and CDR2 is FQGNSA. The CDR3 spans 13 residues. Trimming stripped 5 bases from V and 0 bases from J, with 7 bases between. This CDR3 is CASSPGYQETQYF. The CDR3, as DNA: TGTGCCAGCAGCCCCGGGTACCAAGAGACCCAGTACTTC. The whole variable domain, remainder taken from reference TRBV7-2 and TRBJ2-5, is GAGVSQSPSNKVTEKGKDVELRCDPISGHTALYWYRQSLGQGLEFLIYFQGNSAPDKSGLPSDRFSAERTGGSVSTLTIQRTQQEDSAVYLCASSPGYQETQYFGPGTRLLVL.

The chain joins TRBV18 to TRBJ1-5, with a tentative D call TRBD1 (5 bases). Deletions cut 2 bases from V and 4 bases from J, with 12 bases between. CDR3 length equals 15 residues. Germline-derived CDR1 and CDR2 are KGHSH and LQKENI. The CDR3 here is CASSPRGAGNQPQHF. In nucleotides, the CDR3 is TGTGCCAGCTCACCAAGAGGGGCGGGGAATCAGCCCCAGCATTTT. Combining the CDR3 with reference TRBV18 and TRBJ1-5 gives the whole variable domain NAGVMQNPRHLVRRRGQEARLRCSPMKGHSHVYWYRQLPEEGLKFMVYLQKENIIDESGMPKERFSAEFPKEGPSILRIQQVVRGDSAAYFCASSPRGAGNQPQHFGDGTRLSIL.

The chain has TRBV6-5 and TRBJ2-7; D is unresolved. V lost 2 bases and J lost 0, with 8 bases in between. The V gene's germline CDR1 is MNHEY and CDR2 SVGAGI. The CDR3 has 14 residues. CDR3 in amino acids: CASSYSESSYEQYV. CDR3 in DNA: TGTGCCAGCAGTTACAGCGAAAGCTCCTACGAGCAGTACGTC.

The CDR3 is CASGLGVSQGARAFF. The CDR3 DNA reads as TGTGCTAGTGGTTTGGGTGTCTCCCAGGGGGCGAGGGCTTTCTTT. V and J are TRBV12-5 and TRBJ1-1, with TRBD1 matching 8 bases. This CDR3 has 15 amino acids. V gave up 1 base and J gave up 11 bases; unmatched junction bases: 12. Germline values: CDR1 LGHNT, CDR2 FRNRAP.

The chain links TRBV5-3 to TRBJ2-7; D perhaps matches TRBD1 (6 bases). TRBV5-3 is known as an ORF, though its function is uncertain. There are 13 residues in the CDR3. Trimming took 5 bases from V and 3 from J, leaving 12 bases between them. The CDR3: CARRHRVGYEQYF. CDR3 nucleotide sequence: TGTGCCAGAAGACACAGGGTGGGCTACGAGCAGTACTTC.

The J gene is TRBJ2-7, the V gene TRBV13, with 11 bases fitting TRBD2. The CDR3 spans 14 residues. Germline V gene lookup returns CDR1 PRHDT and CDR2 FYEKMQ (reference sequence). V lost 3 bases to trimming and J lost 6 bases; unmatched junction nucleotides: 4. The CDR3 DNA sequence: TGTGCCAGCAGCTTTAGCGGGAGGGCCCCCGAGCAGTACTTC. Its protein product is CASSFSGRAPEQYF.

The rearrangement links TRBV11-2 to TRBJ2-1, with a tentative D call TRBD2 (6 bases). The V gene's germline CDR1 is SGHAT and CDR2 FQNNGV. The V end was cut by 5 bases, the J end by 12 bases, with 23 bases between. The CDR3 has 15 amino acids. The CDR3 here is CASSRILRERLGQFF. The CDR3 coding sequence is TGTGCCAGCAGCCGCATTCTCCGGGAGCGGTTAGGGCAGTTCTTC.

J is TRBJ1-4 and V is TRBV5-1; 8 nucleotides line up with TRBD1. Per the germline V gene, CDR1 is SGHRS and CDR2 is YFSETQ. The CDR3 is 14 residues long. J gave up 8 bases and V 5 bases, and 8 bases lay outside the gene matches. The CDR3 DNA is TGCGCCAGCAGTAGAGACAGGGGCGAGGAAAAACTGTTTTTT. Protein: CASSRDRGEEKLFF.

V and J are TRBV20-1 and TRBJ1-1; no clear D gene. The ends were cut back, 1 base at V and 11 bases at J, with 8 bases in the middle. From germline, CDR1 is DFQATT and CDR2 SNEGSKA (reference sequence). This CDR3 contains 10 residues. The CDR3: CSARANSAFF. The CDR3 DNA sequence: TGCAGTGCTAGAGCCAACTCTGCTTTCTTT.

This chain joins TRBV30 and TRBJ1-5; TRBD1 might be the D (5 bases). CDR3 length: 17 amino acids. Trimming pared 2 bases from V and 5 bases from J, leaving 22 bases between. In germline, CDR1 is GTSNPN, CDR2 SVGIG (reference sequence). CDR3 sequence reads: CAWSPFFLQGGDQPQHF. CDR3 in DNA: TGTGCCTGGAGTCCGTTTTTTCTTCAGGGTGGGGATCAGCCCCAGCATTTT. Together with reference TRBV30 and TRBJ1-5, the CDR3 gives the full variable domain: SQTIHQWPATLVQPVGSPLSLECTVEGTSNPNLYWYRQAAGRGLQLLFYSVGIGQISSEVPQNLSASRPQDRQFILSSKKLLLSDSGFYLCAWSPFFLQGGDQPQHFGDGTRLSIL.